This T cell receptor (beta chain) was recorded in a study of CXCR3 chemokines and chemotherapy response in bladder cancer (dated by TCRdb to 2022 to 2024). Describing the broader study: The study tested whether activity of the CXCR3 chemokine system within human bladder cancer tumors predicted response to chemotherapy.

Many counts were recorded for this clonotype. It lacks a known antigen. Base qualities are not recorded, but no much larger clone differs from it by a single base. The library came from PCR. The reads were generated on an Illumina HiSeq 2500. TCRdb took the public reads, trimmed them with fastp at Q25, ran MiXCR for clone calling and kept in-frame beta chains. For every CDR3 protein sequence, its rows merge into one entry that carries the most common genes and DNA. This sample gives 7,000 to 10,000 distinct CDR3 sequences in total; around 23% of them show up just once. The ten largest clones represent 8.5% to 9% of the sample. Spanning cysteine to phenylalanine, the CDR3 consists of 16 amino acids. CDR3 DNA only is kept here, 48 bases in frame from base 1. The CDR1 and CDR2 encoded by the germline V gene are SGHTA and FQGNSA. V is trimmed back by 2 bases and J by 4 bases, and the junction contains 8 bases that no gene match accounts for.

This specimen was collected from a patient whose treatment included neoadjuvant chemotherapy. This TCR came from a human donor with bladder cancer that did not respond to neoadjuvant chemotherapy. Here the chain combines TRBV7-2 and TRBJ2-7; 10 of the junction bases match TRBD2. The DNA is TGTGCCAGCAGCTTATCTAGCGGGGGCTCTTCTTACGAGCAGTACTTC. Translated, this is CASSLSSGGSSYEQYF.